Listed below are T cell receptor beta chains from one sample, sequenced in a study of blood T cell repertoires in COVID-19. Produced via immunoSEQ multiplex PCR; TCRdb's table is partial and in-frame only. The table shows approximately 190,000 clones, with over 80% occurring only once. The sample comprised peripheral blood. The receptors stem from a woman between 40 and 50 years old with acute or convalescent COVID-19. Both conserved end residues are part of each CDR3. D genes are given only for firm matches. Clone size is shown for a subset of rows, as once, few, many or a class of expanded clone.

CDR3aa: CASSSVPRGNTEAFF; CDR3nt: TGCGCCAGCAGCTCCGTCCCGCGGGGGAACACTGAAGCTTTCTTT; d_gene: .; abundance: once; j_gene: TRBJ1-1; v_gene: TRBV5-1
CDR3aa: CASRTTGTLNSPLHF; CDR3nt: TGTGCCAGCAGGACTACAGGGACCTTAAATTCACCCCTCCACTTT; d_gene: .; abundance: .; j_gene: TRBJ1-6; v_gene: TRBV28
CDR3aa: CASGLGTSDQETQYF; CDR3nt: TGTGCTAGTGGTTTGGGGACTAGCGACCAAGAGACCCAGTACTTC; d_gene: TRBD2; abundance: .; j_gene: TRBJ2-5; v_gene: TRBV12-5
CDR3aa: CATRGWPQHF; CDR3nt: TGTGCCACCCGGGGGTGGCCCCAGCATTTT; d_gene: .; abundance: .; j_gene: TRBJ1-5; v_gene: TRBV21-1
CDR3aa: CSVEIEGASGYTF; CDR3nt: TGCAGCGTTGAAATAGAGGGGGCGAGTGGCTACACCTTC; d_gene: TRBD1; abundance: .; j_gene: TRBJ1-2; v_gene: TRBV29-1
CDR3aa: CASSYSPSSGNTIYF; CDR3nt: TGTGCCAGCAGTTACTCGCCGAGCTCTGGAAACACCATATATTTT; d_gene: .; abundance: .; j_gene: TRBJ1-3; v_gene: TRBV6-6
CDR3aa: CASSLAGLYGYTF; CDR3nt: TGTGCCAGTAGTTTAGCCGGACTCTATGGCTACACCTTC; d_gene: .; abundance: .; j_gene: TRBJ1-2; v_gene: TRBV19
CDR3aa: CASSLMGLAGGPETQYF; CDR3nt: TGTGCCAGCAGCTTGATGGGACTAGCGGGGGGCCCAGAGACCCAGTACTTC; d_gene: TRBD2; abundance: .; j_gene: TRBJ2-5; v_gene: TRBV7-2
CDR3aa: CASQSITDTQYF; CDR3nt: TGTGCCAGCCAGTCCATCACAGATACGCAGTATTTT; d_gene: .; abundance: .; j_gene: TRBJ2-3; v_gene: TRBV2
CDR3aa: CASSGSGHTFSRAGGRPYEQYF; CDR3nt: TGTGCCAGCAGTGGGTCGGGACATACCTTTAGTCGAGCGGGAGGCCGCCCCTACGAGCAGTACTTC; d_gene: TRBD2; abundance: few; j_gene: TRBJ2-7; v_gene: TRBV2
CDR3aa: CASSPTRLAGASEQYF; CDR3nt: TGTGCCAGCAGTCCAACGAGACTAGCGGGAGCATCCGAGCAGTACTTC; d_gene: TRBD2; abundance: .; j_gene: TRBJ2-7; v_gene: TRBV27
CDR3aa: CASSLEGSYNSPLHF; CDR3nt: TGTGCCAGCAGCTTAGAGGGGTCCTATAATTCACCCCTCCACTTT; d_gene: .; abundance: .; j_gene: TRBJ1-6; v_gene: TRBV7-9
CDR3aa: CASSAGVGQPQHF; CDR3nt: TGTGCCAGCAGTGCGGGGGTAGGTCAGCCCCAGCATTTT; d_gene: .; abundance: once; j_gene: TRBJ1-5; v_gene: TRBV12-3/TRBV12-4
CDR3aa: CASSIGQGSDTQYF; CDR3nt: TGTGCCAGTAGTATAGGACAGGGATCAGATACGCAGTATTTT; d_gene: TRBD1; abundance: .; j_gene: TRBJ2-3; v_gene: TRBV19
CDR3aa: CASSVGFVDGYTF; CDR3nt: TGTGCCAGCAGCGTAGGATTTGTAGATGGCTACACCTTC; d_gene: .; abundance: .; j_gene: TRBJ1-2; v_gene: TRBV9
CDR3aa: CASNPPDSPNYGYTF; CDR3nt: TGTGCCAGCAATCCCCCCGACAGCCCAAACTATGGCTACACCTTC; d_gene: .; abundance: .; j_gene: TRBJ1-2; v_gene: TRBV6-5
CDR3aa: CSVHFSSSGKPTDTQYF; CDR3nt: TGCAGCGTTCATTTTTCGTCTAGCGGGAAACCCACAGATACGCAGTATTTT; d_gene: TRBD2; abundance: .; j_gene: TRBJ2-3; v_gene: TRBV29-1
CDR3aa: CASSQASTGPQNTEAFF; CDR3nt: TGCGCCAGCAGCCAAGCCTCGACAGGGCCTCAGAACACTGAAGCTTTCTTT; d_gene: TRBD1; abundance: .; j_gene: TRBJ1-1; v_gene: TRBV4-1